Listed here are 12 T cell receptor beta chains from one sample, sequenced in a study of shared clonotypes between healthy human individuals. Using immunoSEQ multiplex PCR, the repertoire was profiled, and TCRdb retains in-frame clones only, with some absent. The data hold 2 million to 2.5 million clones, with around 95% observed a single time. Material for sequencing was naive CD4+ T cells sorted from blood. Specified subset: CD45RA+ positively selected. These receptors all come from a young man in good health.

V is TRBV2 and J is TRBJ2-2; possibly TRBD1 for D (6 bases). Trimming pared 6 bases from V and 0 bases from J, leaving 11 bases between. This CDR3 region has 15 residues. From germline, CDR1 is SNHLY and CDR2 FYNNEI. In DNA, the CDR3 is TGTGCCAGCAGACAACAGGGCCCGAACACCGGGGAGCTGTTTTTT. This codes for CASRQQGPNTGELFF.

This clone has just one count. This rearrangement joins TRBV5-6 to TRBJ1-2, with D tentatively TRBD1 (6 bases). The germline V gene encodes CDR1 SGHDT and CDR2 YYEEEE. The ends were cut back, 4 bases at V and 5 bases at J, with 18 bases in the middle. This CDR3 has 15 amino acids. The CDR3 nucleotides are TGTGCCAGCAGCCAAATACAGGGCGGAGGGTATGGCTACACCTTC. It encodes CASSQIQGGGYGYTF. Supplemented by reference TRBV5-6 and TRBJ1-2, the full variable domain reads DAGVTQSPTHLIKTRGQQVTLRCSPKSGHDTVSWYQQALGQGPQFIFQYYEEEERQRGNFPDRFSGHQFPNYSSELNVNALLLGDSALYLCASSQIQGGGYGYTFGSGTRLTVV.

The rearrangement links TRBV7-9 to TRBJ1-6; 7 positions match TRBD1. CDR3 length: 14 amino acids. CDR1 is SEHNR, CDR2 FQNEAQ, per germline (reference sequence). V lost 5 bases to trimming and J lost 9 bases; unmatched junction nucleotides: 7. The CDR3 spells CASSLTGETSPLHF. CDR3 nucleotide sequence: TGTGCCAGCAGCCTCACAGGGGAAACTTCACCCCTCCACTTT.

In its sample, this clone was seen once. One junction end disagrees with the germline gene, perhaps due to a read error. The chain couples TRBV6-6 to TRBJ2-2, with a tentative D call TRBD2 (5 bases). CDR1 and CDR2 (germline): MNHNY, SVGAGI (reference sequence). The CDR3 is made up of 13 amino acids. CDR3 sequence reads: CASSSGLTRELFF. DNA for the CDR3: TGTGCCAGCAGTTCCGGACTCACCCGGGAGCTGTTTTTT.

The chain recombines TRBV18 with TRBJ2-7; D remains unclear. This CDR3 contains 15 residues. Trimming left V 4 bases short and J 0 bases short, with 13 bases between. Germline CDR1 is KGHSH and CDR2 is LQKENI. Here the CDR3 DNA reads TGTGCCAGCTCACTAGAAAGCACGGCCTCCTACGAGCAGTACTTC. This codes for CASSLESTASYEQYF.

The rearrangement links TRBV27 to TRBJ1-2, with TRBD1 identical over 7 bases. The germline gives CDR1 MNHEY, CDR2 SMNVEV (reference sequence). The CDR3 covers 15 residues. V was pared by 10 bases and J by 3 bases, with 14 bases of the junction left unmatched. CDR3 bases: TGTGCCACCAGACGCCGGGACAGACAATACTATGGCTACACCTTC. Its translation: CATRRRDRQYYGYTF.

As DNA, the CDR3 is TGTGCCAGCAGTCAAGGACAGACCTATGGCTACACCTTC. It translates to CASSQGQTYGYTF. The chain joins TRBV28 to TRBJ1-2, with TRBD1 as a possible D gene (6 bases). This CDR3 comprises 13 residues. V was clipped by 5 bases and J by 4 bases, with 11 bases between them. Germline lookup yields CDR1 MDHEN and CDR2 SYDVKM.

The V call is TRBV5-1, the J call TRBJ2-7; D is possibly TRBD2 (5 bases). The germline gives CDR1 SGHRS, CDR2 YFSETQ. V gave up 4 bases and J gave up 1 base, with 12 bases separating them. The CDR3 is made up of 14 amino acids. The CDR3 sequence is CASSPRGESYEQYF. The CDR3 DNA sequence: TGCGCCAGCAGCCCCCGGGGAGAGTCCTACGAGCAGTACTTC.

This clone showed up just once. The CDR3 DNA reads as TGTGCCAGTAGTAGGGACGGGATGAACACTGAAGCTTTCTTT. It specifies CASSRDGMNTEAFF. The chain has TRBV19 and TRBJ1-1; perhaps TRBD1 as D (5 bases). Germline CDR1 is LNHDA and CDR2 is SQIVND (reference sequence). The CDR3 is 14 residues long. With 4 bases removed from V and 0 bases from J, the gap between germline ends came to 9 bases. Filled out from reference TRBV19 and TRBJ1-1, the complete variable domain reads DGGITQSPKYLFRKEGQNVTLSCEQNLNHDAMYWYRQDPGQGLRLIYYSQIVNDFQKGDIAEGYSVSREKKESFPLTVTSAQKNPTAFYLCASSRDGMNTEAFFGQGTRLTVV.

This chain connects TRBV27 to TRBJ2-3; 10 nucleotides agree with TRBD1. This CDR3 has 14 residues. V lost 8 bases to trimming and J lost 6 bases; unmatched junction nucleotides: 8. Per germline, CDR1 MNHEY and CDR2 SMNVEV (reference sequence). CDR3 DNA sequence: TGTGCCAGCCACCGGGACAGGGGTTTCGATACGCAGTATTTT. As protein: CASHRDRGFDTQYF.

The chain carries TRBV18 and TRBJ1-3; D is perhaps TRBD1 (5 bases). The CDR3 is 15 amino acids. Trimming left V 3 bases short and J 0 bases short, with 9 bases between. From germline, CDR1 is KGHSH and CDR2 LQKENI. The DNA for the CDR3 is TGTGCCAGCTCACCCGGGACCTCCTCTGGAAACACCATATATTTT. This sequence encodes CASSPGTSSGNTIYF.

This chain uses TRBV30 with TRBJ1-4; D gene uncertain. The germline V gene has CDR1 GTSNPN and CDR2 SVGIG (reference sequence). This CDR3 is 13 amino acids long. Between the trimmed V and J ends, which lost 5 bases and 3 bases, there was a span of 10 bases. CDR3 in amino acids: CAWSQWANEKLFF. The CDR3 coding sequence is TGTGCCTGGTCTCAGTGGGCTAATGAAAAACTGTTTTTT.